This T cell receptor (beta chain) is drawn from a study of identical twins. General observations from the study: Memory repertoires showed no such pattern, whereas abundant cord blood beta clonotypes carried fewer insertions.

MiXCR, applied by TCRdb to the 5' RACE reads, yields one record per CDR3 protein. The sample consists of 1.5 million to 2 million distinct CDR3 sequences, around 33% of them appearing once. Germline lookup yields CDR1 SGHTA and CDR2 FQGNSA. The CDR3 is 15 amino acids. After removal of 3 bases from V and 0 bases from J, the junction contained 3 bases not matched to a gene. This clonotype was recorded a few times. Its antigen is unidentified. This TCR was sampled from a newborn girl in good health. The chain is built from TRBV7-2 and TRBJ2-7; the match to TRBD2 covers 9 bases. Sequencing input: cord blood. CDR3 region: CASSFTSGYSYEQYF. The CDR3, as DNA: TGTGCCAGCAGCTTTACTAGCGGGTACTCCTACGAGCAGTACTTC. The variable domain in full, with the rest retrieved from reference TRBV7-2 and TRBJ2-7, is GAGVSQSPSNKVTEKGKDVELRCDPISGHTALYWYRQSLGQGLEFLIYFQGNSAPDKSGLPSDRFSAERTGGSVSTLTIQRTQQEDSAVYLCASSFTSGYSYEQYFGPGTRLTVT.